A single sample gave rise to the 28 T cell receptor beta chains below, sequenced in a study of T cells in localized non-small cell lung cancer. Sequencing was performed with immunoSEQ multiplex PCR; in TCRdb, only in-frame clones are kept and a portion is missing. Among about 59,000 clones, about 90% were seen once, and the ten largest hold about 20%. The source material was peripheral blood, sampled before any cancer treatment. The origin of the receptors is a man aged 35-75 years with stage I squamous cell lung carcinoma.

The chain links TRBV28 to TRBJ2-7; D might be TRBD2 (5 bases). The length of the CDR3 is 18 residues. Trimming left V 3 bases short and J 4 bases short, with 25 bases between. Germline V CDR1 and CDR2: MDHEN, SYDVKM. CDR3 sequence reads: CASSFARIDRGSRYEQYF. CDR3 bases: TGTGCCAGCAGTTTTGCCCGGATCGATCGCGGGTCTCGGTACGAGCAGTACTTC.

This chain links TRBV7-2 with TRBJ2-5; weak D call: TRBD1 (5 bases). The CDR3 covers 13 residues. V was trimmed by 5 bases and J by 3 bases, leaving 10 bases between them. Germline CDR1 reads SGHTA; CDR2 reads FQGNSA. The DNA for the CDR3 is TGTGCCAGCAGCCAGGGTGGGAAAGAGACCCAGTACTTC. The encoded protein is CASSQGGKETQYF.

The chain uses TRBV5-1 and TRBJ2-3; 7 bases match TRBD2. V was clipped by 2 bases and J by 0 bases; unmatched bases: 18. The CDR3 is made up of 20 amino acids. CDR1 and CDR2 from the germline V gene are SGHRS and YFSETQ. CDR3 protein: CASSLHPLRGSPGSTDTQYF. The CDR3 DNA is TGCGCCAGCAGCTTACACCCGTTGCGCGGGAGTCCCGGTAGCACAGATACGCAGTATTTT.

The chain couples TRBV9 to TRBJ2-7; 7 positions agree with TRBD2. V dropped 1 base and J dropped 5; count of bases not matched to a gene: 12. CDR1 and CDR2 (germline): SGDLS, YYNGEE. The CDR3 extends over 16 amino acids. This chain's CDR3 is CASSVRWGGPGDEQYF. CDR3 coding DNA: TGTGCCAGCAGCGTAAGGTGGGGAGGGCCGGGCGACGAGCAGTACTTC.

The chain has TRBV9 and TRBJ2-3; D is unresolved. The length of the CDR3 is 15 residues. Trimming stripped 4 bases from V and 3 bases from J, with 15 bases between. From germline, CDR1 is SGDLS and CDR2 YYNGEE. The CDR3: CASSPPSSSTDTQYF. The CDR3 DNA follows: TGTGCCAGCAGCCCACCCAGCAGTAGTACAGATACGCAGTATTTT.

The chain employs TRBV27 and TRBJ2-7; a weak D match, TRBD2 (6 bases). Germline V gene lookup returns CDR1 MNHEY and CDR2 SMNVEV (reference sequence). V gave up 6 bases and J gave up 1 base, with 16 bases separating them. CDR3 length equals 15 residues. DNA for the CDR3: TGTGCCAGCAGACTCACGCGGGGAACGTCCTACGAGCAGTACTTC. Translation: CASRLTRGTSYEQYF.

The V and J genes are TRBV27 and TRBJ1-4; D is unresolved. Germline CDR1 reads MNHEY; CDR2 reads SMNVEV (reference sequence). The CDR3 loop spans 14 amino acids. V was clipped by 5 bases and J by 8 bases, with 15 bases between them. DNA of the CDR3: TGTGCCAGCAGTGTAAGGTCGAGCCAGGAAAAACTGTTTTTT. Protein sequence: CASSVRSSQEKLFF. Looking up the rest from reference TRBV27 and TRBJ1-4 gives the full variable domain: EAQVTQNPRYLITVTGKKLTVTCSQNMNHEYMSWYRQDPGLGLRQIYYSMNVEVTDKGDVPEGYKVSRKEKRNFPLILESPSPNQTSLYFCASSVRSSQEKLFFGSGTQLSVL.

This rearrangement joins TRBV7-9 to TRBJ1-5; 10 bases match TRBD1. Germline CDR1 is SEHNR and CDR2 is FQNEAQ (reference sequence). The CDR3 is made up of 14 amino acids. J gave up 5 bases and V 5 bases, and 3 bases lay outside the gene matches. CDR3 nucleotides: TGTGCCAGCAGCACGACAGGGGGCCATCAGCCCCAGCATTTT. Amino acid sequence: CASSTTGGHQPQHF. The full variable domain, rest sourced from reference TRBV7-9 and TRBJ1-5, is DTGVSQNPRHKITKRGQNVTFRCDPISEHNRLYWYRQTLGQGPEFLTYFQNEAQLEKSRLLSDRFSAERPKGSFSTLEIQRTEQGDSAMYLCASSTTGGHQPQHFGDGTRLSIL.

CDR3 protein: CATSPRRRGTVTYEQYF. The DNA of the CDR3 is TGTGCCACCAGCCCTCGCCGGCGTGGGACAGTGACCTACGAGCAGTACTTC. The chain carries TRBV15 and TRBJ2-7; 7 bases agree with TRBD1. The ends lost 5 bases at V and 2 bases at J; junction bases unmatched: 15. The CDR3 sequence is 17 residues long. Germline V gene data show CDR1 as LNHNV and CDR2 as YYDKDF (reference sequence).

V is TRBV28 and J is TRBJ2-1; TRBD2 agrees at 16 bases. The CDR3 spans 15 residues. The trim removed 6 bases at V and 8 bases at J, leaving 4 bases unmatched. Germline lookup yields CDR1 MDHEN and CDR2 SYDVKM. CDR3 nucleotide sequence: TGTGCCAGCAGCTGGGGACTAGCGGGAGGGGATGAGCAGTTCTTC. It codes for CASSWGLAGGDEQFF.

This rearrangement joins TRBV5-4 to TRBJ2-2, with TRBD1 matching 8 bases. This CDR3 is 15 amino acids long. CDR1 SGHNT and CDR2 YYREEE come from the germline V gene (reference sequence). V trimming: 3 bases; J trimming: 4 bases; junction bases outside the gene matches: 5. CDR3 amino acids: CASSSQGDGTGELFF. CDR3 DNA sequence: TGTGCCAGCAGCTCACAGGGGGATGGCACCGGGGAGCTGTTTTTT.

This chain joins TRBV7-2 and TRBJ2-2; D may be TRBD1 (5 bases). There are 16 residues in the CDR3. The V end was cut by 5 bases, the J end by 0 bases, with 13 bases between. Germline values: CDR1 SGHTA, CDR2 FQGNSA. The CDR3 here is CASSPRGAANTGELFF. Here the CDR3 DNA reads TGTGCCAGCAGCCCCCGTGGGGCGGCGAACACCGGGGAGCTGTTTTTT.

This clone has only one observation. The chain joins TRBV7-2 to TRBJ1-1; D gene uncertain. The germline V gene has CDR1 SGHTA and CDR2 FQGNSA. CDR3 size: 13 residues. V shed 1 base and J shed 5 bases, with 8 bases lying between them. The CDR3 loop is CASSLGHRTEAFF. In DNA, the CDR3 is TGTGCCAGCAGCTTAGGCCATAGGACTGAAGCTTTCTTT. The whole variable domain, remainder taken from reference TRBV7-2 and TRBJ1-1, is GAGVSQSPSNKVTEKGKDVELRCDPISGHTALYWYRQSLGQGLEFLIYFQGNSAPDKSGLPSDRFSAERTGGSVSTLTIQRTQQEDSAVYLCASSLGHRTEAFFGQGTRLTVV.

This chain uses TRBV5-6 with TRBJ2-7; TRBD1 agrees at 8 bases. CDR3 length equals 14 residues. Germline V CDR1 and CDR2: SGHDT, YYEEEE. The V segment lost 2 bases and the J segment 3 bases; nucleotides outside the gene matches: 4. CDR3 bases: TGTGCCAGCAGCTTAAGACAGGGGATCTACGAGCAGTACTTC. As protein: CASSLRQGIYEQYF.

V and J are TRBV10-3 and TRBJ1-5; no clear D gene. Germline assignment: CDR1 ENHRY and CDR2 SYGVKD. Trimming left V 8 bases short and J 1 base short, with 15 bases between. This CDR3 has 15 amino acids. CDR3 loop: CAIGDRTHSNQPQHF. For the CDR3, the DNA is TGTGCCATCGGGGATCGGACCCACAGCAATCAGCCCCAGCATTTT.

The chain links TRBV11-2 to TRBJ2-3; 7 nucleotides agree with TRBD2. J gave up 2 bases and V 3 bases, and 2 bases lay outside the gene matches. CDR3 length: 14 residues. Germline V gene lookup returns CDR1 SGHAT and CDR2 FQNNGV. For the CDR3, the DNA is TGTGCCAGCAGCTTGACTAGCCCCACAGATACGCAGTATTTT. It specifies CASSLTSPTDTQYF.

J is TRBJ2-5 and V is TRBV27, with 8 nucleotides matching TRBD2. Looked up from germline, CDR1 is MNHEY and CDR2 is SMNVEV (reference sequence). V lost 6 bases, J lost 5 bases, and 5 bases stayed unmatched. There are 13 residues in the CDR3. This chain's CDR3 is CASRSSGSETQYF. CDR3 DNA: TGTGCCAGCAGGTCGAGCGGGAGCGAGACCCAGTACTTC.

The chain combines TRBV19 with TRBJ1-1; TRBD1 matches at 12 bases. The CDR3 runs to 16 residues. Looked up from germline, CDR1 is LNHDA and CDR2 is SQIVND (reference sequence). The J segment lost 5 bases and the V segment lost 2 bases, leaving 6 bases of the junction unmatched. CDR3 nucleotide sequence: TGTGCCAGTAGTATACCCCGGGACAGGGGGCTTACTGAAGCTTTCTTT. As protein: CASSIPRDRGLTEAFF.

The V call is TRBV25-1, the J call TRBJ1-2; D is unclear. This CDR3 has 12 residues. Germline V gene sequence: CDR1 MGHDK, CDR2 SYGVNS. The germline V and J ends were trimmed by 2 bases and 5 bases, with 6 bases remaining between them. This chain's CDR3 is CASSETVYGYTF. The CDR3 DNA reads as TGTGCCAGCAGTGAAACAGTATATGGCTACACCTTC.

The chain combines TRBV18 with TRBJ2-1, with 8 bases matching TRBD1. V was pared by 3 bases and J by 5 bases, with 6 bases of the junction left unmatched. Germline assignment: CDR1 KGHSH and CDR2 LQKENI. The CDR3 has 15 residues. The CDR3: CASSPGQGVDNEQFF. The CDR3 DNA sequence: TGTGCCAGCTCACCCGGACAGGGTGTAGACAATGAGCAGTTCTTC.

This chain connects TRBV13 to TRBJ2-5; TRBD2 is a possible D gene (7 bases). Germline CDR1 PRHDT, CDR2 FYEKMQ (reference sequence). Trimming left V 5 bases short and J 4 bases short, with 17 bases between. The CDR3 consists of 15 residues. The CDR3 here is CASSAGRGEIETQYF. The CDR3 coding sequence is TGTGCCAGCAGCGCGGGGAGGGGGGAAATAGAGACCCAGTACTTC.

J is TRBJ2-5 and V is TRBV5-1, with TRBD2 identical over 8 bases. This CDR3 is 14 amino acids long. Germline V gene data show CDR1 as SGHRS and CDR2 as YFSETQ. Trimming took 4 bases from V and 5 from J; bases not matched to a gene: 7. The CDR3 sequence is CASSPGGPGETQYF. CDR3 coding DNA: TGCGCCAGCAGCCCGGGAGGGCCCGGGGAGACCCAGTACTTC.

This chain joins TRBV7-2 and TRBJ2-4, with 13 nucleotides matching TRBD2. Germline trimming cut 5 bases from V and 8 bases from J; bases unmatched to any gene: 9. The CDR3 contains 16 residues. The germline V gene has CDR1 SGHTA and CDR2 FQGNSA. CDR3: CASSPGLAGPQDIQYF. CDR3 coding DNA: TGTGCCAGCAGCCCGGGACTAGCGGGACCGCAAGACATTCAGTACTTC.

The chain joins TRBV28 to TRBJ1-4; the D is unclear. CDR1 and CDR2 from the germline V gene are MDHEN and SYDVKM. Trimming took off 3 bases at V and 1 base at J, with 12 bases between the two ends. The CDR3 loop spans 16 amino acids. CDR3: CASSFYSGLTNEKLFF. CDR3 DNA: TGTGCCAGCAGTTTTTACTCAGGCTTAACTAATGAAAAACTGTTTTTT.

This rearrangement joins TRBV18 to TRBJ2-2; TRBD1 agrees at 7 bases. V trimming: 6 bases; J trimming: 0 bases; junction bases outside the gene matches: 4. CDR1 and CDR2 from the germline V gene are KGHSH and LQKENI. The CDR3 covers 15 residues. CDR3 DNA sequence: TGTGCCAGCTCCCCGACAGGGCCGAACACCGGGGAGCTGTTTTTT. Protein sequence: CASSPTGPNTGELFF.

This chain connects TRBV27 to TRBJ2-7; D possibly corresponds to TRBD1 (5 bases). CDR3 size: 14 residues. The V gene lost 7 bases and the J gene lost 0 bases, with 13 bases spanning the gap. The germline CDR1 and CDR2 sequences are MNHEY and SMNVEV (reference sequence). CDR3 coding DNA: TGTGCCAGCACCGTTGACAGAGACTCCTACGAGCAGTACTTC. Protein sequence: CASTVDRDSYEQYF.

The J gene is TRBJ2-1, the V gene TRBV10-1; D gene uncertain. There are 13 residues in the CDR3. Trimming left V 0 bases short and J 2 bases short, with 2 bases between. Germline CDR1 and CDR2: WNHNN and SYGVQD (reference sequence). The CDR3 region is CASSESTYNEQFF. The CDR3 region has the DNA TGCGCCAGCAGTGAGTCAACCTACAATGAGCAGTTCTTC.

This clone showed up just once. The CDR3 DNA follows: TGTTCCACCGGGGGAAGCGGCAATCAGCCCCAGCATTTT. This translates into CSTGGSGNQPQHF. The rearrangement links TRBV7-2 to TRBJ1-5, with D perhaps matching TRBD1 (5 bases). Per germline, CDR1 SGHTA and CDR2 FQGNSA. The CDR3 extends over 13 amino acids.